The T cell receptor (beta chain) described here comes from a study of blood T cell repertoires in COVID-19. Study at large: PBMCs, B-cell-depleted T cells, or T cells were the source of the cDNA or gDNA that made up the material.

Clones were sequenced by immunoSEQ multiplex PCR, and TCRdb holds only the in-frame ones, with some missing. The table lists over 200,000 clones, 85% to 90% of them singletons, with around 15% in the top ten. Residents of 24 US areas, aged roughly 18 to 89 years, made up the participants. Cohorts were based on clinical histories the participants reported. The clonotype comes from a man aged 18 to 29 who had recovered from COVID-19. The source material was PBMCs or T cells enriched from blood (not recorded which).

The CDR3 reads CASSPSRFASYEQYF. The CDR3 coding sequence is TGTGCCAGCAGCCCCTCGCGATTCGCCTCCTACGAGCAGTACTTC. This rearrangement joins TRBV7-6 to TRBJ2-7; no firm D call. CDR1 and CDR2 (germline): SGHVS, FNYEAQ. Deletions cut 5 bases from V and 0 bases from J, with 14 bases between. This CDR3 comprises 15 residues.